A selection of T cell receptor beta chains follows, all from one sample in a study of tumor and adjacent non-tumor tissue in lung cancer. TCRdb fed the multiplex PCR reads into MiXCR, producing one record per CDR3 protein. The table shows around 71,000 distinct CDR3 sequences, with 55% to 80% occurring only once. The sample was lung tumor tissue. The receptors shown here come from a woman in her thirties or forties with non-small cell lung cancer. The CDR3 runs from the conserved cysteine through the conserved F or W. A D gene is named only where the DNA matches it firmly. Rows give clone size only sometimes, using once, few, many, or a class for an expanded clone.

V: TRBV11-2; D: TRBD1; size: once; J: TRBJ2-6; DNA: TGTACCAGCAGCGCAAGGACAGGGTGCTCCTCTGGGGCCAACGTCTTGACATTC; CDR3: CTSSARTGCSSGANVLTF
V: TRBV11-2; D: .; size: .; J: TRBJ2-6; DNA: TGTGCCAGCAGCTGGTCAGACCTCGCTGGGACCAACGTCCTGACCTTC; CDR3: CASSWSDLAGTNVLTF
V: TRBV6-2/TRBV6-3; D: TRBD2; size: .; J: TRBJ2-1; DNA: TGTGCCAGCAATCGAGCGGGAGTATGCTACAATGAGCAGTTCTTC; CDR3: CASNRAGVCYNEQFF
V: TRBV5-5; D: TRBD1; size: many; J: TRBJ1-1; DNA: TGTGCCAGCAGCGACCGGGACAGGGGGCTTATGTTCACTGAAGCTTTCTTT; CDR3: CASSDRDRGLMFTEAFF
V: TRBV5-1; D: .; size: few; J: TRBJ2-7; DNA: TGCGCCAGCATCCCCGGGTCCTACGAGCAGTACTTC; CDR3: CASIPGSYEQYF
V: TRBV4-1; D: .; size: .; J: TRBJ1-2; DNA: TGCGACAGCAGCCAAGAGGCGGTCAACAATGGCTACACCTTC; CDR3: CDSSQEAVNNGYTF
V: TRBV11-2; D: TRBD2; size: few; J: TRBJ2-7; DNA: TGTGCCAGTAGCCACCCCGGGACTAGCGGATACGGGCAGTATTTC; CDR3: CASSHPGTSGYGQYF
V: TRBV11-3; D: TRBD1; size: .; J: TRBJ2-1; DNA: TGTGTCAGCAGACCCAGACAGGGGGGCAATGAGCAGTTCTTC; CDR3: CVSRPRQGGNEQFF
V: TRBV29-1; D: TRBD1; size: .; J: TRBJ1-1; DNA: TGCAACGTTTTAAAGGGGGCGGGGTCCACTGAAGCTATCTTT; CDR3: CNVLKGAGSTEAIF
V: TRBV12-3/TRBV12-4; D: TRBD1; size: .; J: TRBJ1-2; DNA: TGTGCCAGCGGTCCAGGGGGCGCGGGCTATGGCTACACTTTC; CDR3: CASGPGGAGYGYTF
V: TRBV7-3; D: .; size: .; J: TRBJ2-3; DNA: TGTGCCAGCAGCTTAACGGCGGGGGATACGCAGTATTTT; CDR3: CASSLTAGDTQYF
V: TRBV4-2; D: .; size: .; J: TRBJ2-3; DNA: TGTGCCAGCAGCCAAGCTACGGGGGCCCCCACAGATATGCAGTATTTT; CDR3: CASSQATGAPTDMQYF
V: TRBV4-1; D: .; size: many; J: TRBJ1-5; DNA: TGCGCCAGCAGCCAAGAGCTGAGGTCGGGGGGCAATCAGCCCCAGCATTTT; CDR3: CASSQELRSGGNQPQHF
V: TRBV11-3; D: .; size: .; J: TRBJ2-1; DNA: TGTGCCAGCAGCAGGCAGGGCGTAACGGGGTACAATGGACAGTTCTTC; CDR3: CASSRQGVTGYNGQFF
V: TRBV4-2; D: TRBD1; size: once; J: TRBJ2-5; DNA: TGTGTCAGCAGCCAATACGTGGGACAGGAGACCCAGTACTTC; CDR3: CVSSQYVGQETQYF
V: TRBV6-6; D: .; size: many; J: TRBJ1-2; DNA: TGTGCCAGCAGCCACCCCGGTTATGGCTACACCTTC; CDR3: CASSHPGYGYTF
V: TRBV18; D: .; size: .; J: TRBJ2-3; DNA: TGTGCCAGCTCACCGGGGAGTATAGATACGCAGTATTTT; CDR3: CASSPGSIDTQYF
V: TRBV11-1; D: .; size: .; J: TRBJ2-1; DNA: TGTGCCACCAGCTCCATGGCCTGGGCAACCTCCTACAATGAGCAGTTCTTC; CDR3: CATSSMAWATSYNEQFF
V: TRBV6-1; D: .; size: few; J: TRBJ2-7; DNA: TGTGCCAGCAGTGGCCTCAGAGTTCTCTCCTACGAGCAGTACTTC; CDR3: CASSGLRVLSYEQYF
V: TRBV20-1; D: TRBD1; size: .; J: TRBJ2-7; DNA: TGCAGTGCTACGGGACAGTCCTACTATCAGTACTTC; CDR3: CSATGQSYYQYF
V: TRBV11-2; D: TRBD2; size: .; J: TRBJ2-1; DNA: TGTGCCAGCAGTTTAGGGCCACTAGCGGGGCGCATTGAGGAGTTCTTC; CDR3: CASSLGPLAGRIEEFF
V: TRBV4-1; D: .; size: .; J: TRBJ1-1; DNA: TGCGCCAGCAGCCAAGTGTCTTCCTGGGACACTGAGGCTTTCTTT; CDR3: CASSQVSSWDTEAFF
V: TRBV11-2; D: TRBD2; size: .; J: TRBJ2-1; DNA: TGTGCCGGCACCTTAGGGTCACTAGCGGGGCGCAATGAGCAGTTCTTC; CDR3: CAGTLGSLAGRNEQFF
V: TRBV5-4; D: .; size: .; J: TRBJ2-3; DNA: TGTGTCAGCATCCTGAACACAGATACGCAGTATTTT; CDR3: CVSILNTDTQYF
V: TRBV12-3/TRBV12-4; D: .; size: once; J: TRBJ2-2; DNA: TGTGCCTGCAGACCGGGACTGAAGCCCAGGGAGCTGTTTTTT; CDR3: CACRPGLKPRELFF
V: TRBV4-2; D: TRBD2; size: .; J: TRBJ2-2; DNA: TGTGCCAGCAGCCCTAGACTAGCGAGAGGCACCGAGGAGCTGTTTTTT; CDR3: CASSPRLARGTEELFF
V: TRBV11-2; D: .; size: .; J: TRBJ2-7; DNA: TGTGTCAGCAGCTTTGGACCGCCGAAGGAGCAGTACTTC; CDR3: CVSSFGPPKEQYF
V: TRBV11-2; D: .; size: .; J: TRBJ2-3; DNA: TGTGCCAGTAGCCTGGGCATGGCGCGAGGTGGCACAGATACGCAGTATTTT; CDR3: CASSLGMARGGTDTQYF
V: TRBV28; D: .; size: .; J: TRBJ2-7; DNA: TGTGCCAGCAGTACCCCTTCGGATGCGTCCTACGAGCAGTACTTC; CDR3: CASSTPSDASYEQYF
V: TRBV6-1; D: .; size: once; J: TRBJ1-2; DNA: TGTGCCAGCAGTGAGGTCGTAGGCGATTACACCTTC; CDR3: CASSEVVGDYTF
V: TRBV4-2; D: .; size: .; J: TRBJ2-4; DNA: TGTGCCAGCAGCCAGGACCCGGGGGTCGCGGGCAGAAACATTCAGTATTTC; CDR3: CASSQDPGVAGRNIQYF
V: TRBV4-1; D: .; size: .; J: TRBJ2-1; DNA: TGCGCCAGCAACGAAATAACTAGTTCCGACGAGCAGTTCTTC; CDR3: CASNEITSSDEQFF
V: TRBV11-2; D: .; size: .; J: TRBJ2-5; DNA: TGTGCCAGCAGCTTTAGCGTGGAGGCGGGGGAGACCCAGTACTTC; CDR3: CASSFSVEAGETQYF
V: TRBV7-9; D: TRBD2; size: .; J: TRBJ2-1; DNA: TGTGCCAGCAGTCATAGCGGGGGCTCCTACAATGAGCAGTTCTTC; CDR3: CASSHSGGSYNEQFF
V: TRBV4-2; D: TRBD2; size: .; J: TRBJ2-2; DNA: TGTGCCAGCAGCCATTCGGGACTAGCGGGGGGGAACATCGGGGAGCTGTTTTTT; CDR3: CASSHSGLAGGNIGELFF
V: TRBV24-1; D: .; size: few; J: TRBJ2-1; DNA: TGTGCCACCAGTGATTCACAGGGTTACAATGAGCGGTTCTTC; CDR3: CATSDSQGYNERFF
V: TRBV28; D: .; size: many; J: TRBJ1-5; DNA: TGTGCCAGCGGAGTACAGGTTTCGAGCAATCAGCCCCAGCATTTT; CDR3: CASGVQVSSNQPQHF
V: TRBV11-3; D: .; size: .; J: TRBJ1-3; DNA: TGTGACAGCAGCTTAGATCACAGTGGCACCATATATTTT; CDR3: CDSSLDHSGTIYF
V: TRBV4-2; D: .; size: once; J: TRBJ2-3; DNA: TGTGCGAGCAGCCAAGATTTGGTAACTGGCGGTTCCACAGATACGCAGTATTTT; CDR3: CASSQDLVTGGSTDTQYF